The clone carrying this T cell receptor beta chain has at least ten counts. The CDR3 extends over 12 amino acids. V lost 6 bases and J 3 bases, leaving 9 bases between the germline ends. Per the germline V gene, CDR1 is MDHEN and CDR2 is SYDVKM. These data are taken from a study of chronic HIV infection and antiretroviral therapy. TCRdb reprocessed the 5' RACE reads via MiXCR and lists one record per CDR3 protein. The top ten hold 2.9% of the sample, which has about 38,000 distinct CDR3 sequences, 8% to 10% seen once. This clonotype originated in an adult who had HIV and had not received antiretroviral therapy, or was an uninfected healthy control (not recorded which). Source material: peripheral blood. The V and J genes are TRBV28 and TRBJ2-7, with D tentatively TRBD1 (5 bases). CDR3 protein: CASSRDSYEQYF. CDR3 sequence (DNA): TGTGCCAGCAGCCGCGACAGCTACGAGCAGTACTTC.